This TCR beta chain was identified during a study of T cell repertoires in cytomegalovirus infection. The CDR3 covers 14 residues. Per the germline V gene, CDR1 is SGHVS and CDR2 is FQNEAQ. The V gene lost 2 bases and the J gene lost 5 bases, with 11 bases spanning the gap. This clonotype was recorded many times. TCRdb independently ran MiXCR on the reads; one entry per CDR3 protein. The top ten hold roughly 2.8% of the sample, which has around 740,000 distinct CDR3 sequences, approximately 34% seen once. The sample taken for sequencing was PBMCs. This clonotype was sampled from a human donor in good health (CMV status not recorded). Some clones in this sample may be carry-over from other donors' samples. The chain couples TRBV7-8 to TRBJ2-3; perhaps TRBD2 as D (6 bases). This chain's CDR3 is CASSLSGRGDTQYF. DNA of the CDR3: TGTGCCAGCAGCTTATCCGGGCGGGGAGATACGCAGTATTTT.